This TCR beta chain was retrieved from a study of blood T cell repertoires in COVID-19. In the study overall: Whether acute or convalescent, the COVID-19 samples came from the United States, Italy and Spain. The cDNA or gDNA used as material had been derived from T cells, B-cell-depleted T cells, or PBMCs.

Authors' analysis steps: Reference gene primer amplification gave nucleated cell count estimates. Assay: immunoSEQ multiplex PCR; the TCRdb copy retains only in-frame clones and omits some. From that table come the V and J calls and clone size; the DNA was used to work out D and trimming. This repertoire shows about 150,000 clones, about 80% found once; its top ten account for approximately 10%. This CDR3 region has 13 residues. The ends were cut back, 1 base at V and 6 bases at J, with 10 bases in the middle. CDR1 and CDR2 from the germline V gene are SGHRS and YFSETQ. The sequence came from a man in his 70s with active or convalescent COVID-19. The material sequenced was peripheral blood. The rearrangement uses TRBV5-1 and TRBJ1-1; perhaps TRBD1 as D (5 bases). This chain's CDR3 is CASSLKQGAEAFF. CDR3 nucleotide sequence: TGCGCCAGCAGCTTGAAGCAGGGTGCTGAAGCTTTCTTT.